Below are 29 T cell receptor beta chains sequenced from a single sample in a study of cytomegalovirus exposure and HLA in healthy donors. Some clones are missing from TCRdb's copy, which holds only in-frame ones; the method was immunoSEQ multiplex PCR. The sample consists of some 84,000 clones, just over 90% of them appearing once. The sequenced sample consisted of PBMCs. The receptor source for this set is a man aged 30 to 45 in good health and CMV-seronegative.

This CDR3 is CASSFGTGLTGELFF. CDR3 nucleotides: TGTGCCAGCAGCTTCGGAACAGGGTTGACCGGGGAGCTGTTTTTT. This chain links TRBV11-3 with TRBJ2-2; tentative D call: TRBD1 (6 bases). CDR1 is SGHNT, CDR2 YENEEA, per germline. The CDR3 consists of 15 residues. Trimming took 3 bases from V and 5 from J, leaving 13 bases between them.

The rearrangement uses TRBV15 and TRBJ2-7, with D unresolved. In germline, CDR1 is LNHNV, CDR2 YYDKDF (reference sequence). V lost 1 base and J lost 3, with 4 bases in between. The CDR3 is 12 amino acids. CDR3 DNA sequence: TGTGCCACCAGCAGAGTCGGCTACGAGCAGTACTTC. Protein: CATSRVGYEQYF.

This sequence joins TRBV4-1 and TRBJ2-7, with 10 bases aligning to TRBD1. CDR1 is MGHRA, CDR2 YSYEKL, per germline. The CDR3 length is 15 residues. V was clipped by 4 bases and J by 2 bases; unmatched bases: 5. The CDR3 region is CASSLGQGGPYEQYF. The CDR3 DNA reads as TGCGCCAGCAGCCTAGGACAGGGGGGACCCTACGAGCAGTACTTC.

This clone was counted a single time. The DNA of the CDR3 is TGTGCCAGCTCCACGGGACAAGCTCAGCCCCAGCATTTT. It codes for CASSTGQAQPQHF. The chain carries TRBV18 and TRBJ1-5; tentative D call: TRBD1 (6 bases). The CDR3 extends over 13 amino acids. V lost 6 bases to trimming and J lost 6 bases, with 12 bases between them. Looked up from germline, CDR1 is KGHSH and CDR2 is LQKENI.

The CDR3 DNA sequence: TGTGCCAGCAGTTTCCTTCTGCGGGGGGTCACAGATACGCAGTATTTT. Its translation is CASSFLLRGVTDTQYF. The J gene is TRBJ2-3, the V gene TRBV27; 8 bases are a match to TRBD2. Germline V CDR1 and CDR2: MNHEY, SMNVEV (reference sequence). V was pared by 3 bases and J by 2 bases, with 7 bases of the junction left unmatched. The CDR3 spans 16 residues.

The chain recombines TRBV29-1 with TRBJ1-1; D not certain. CDR3 length equals 13 residues. Germline CDR1 and CDR2: SQVTM and ANQGSEA. V was clipped by 0 bases and J by 1 base, with 6 bases between them. DNA for the CDR3: TGCAGCGTTGAAGAATCGTGGAACACTGAAGCTTTCTTT. Translated: CSVEESWNTEAFF.

V and J are TRBV27 and TRBJ1-3; the D is unclear. The CDR3 has 14 residues. Per germline, CDR1 MNHEY and CDR2 SMNVEV (reference sequence). The germline V and J ends were trimmed by 3 bases and 0 bases, with 6 bases remaining between them. CDR3 in amino acids: CASSLSISGNTIYF. CDR3 coding DNA: TGTGCCAGCAGTTTGTCCATCTCTGGAAACACCATATATTTT.

This chain links TRBV28 with TRBJ2-1; the match to TRBD2 covers 10 bases. The CDR3 covers 18 residues. CDR1 is MDHEN and CDR2 is SYDVKM in the germline V gene. The V segment lost 2 bases and the J segment 6 bases; nucleotides outside the gene matches: 13. CDR3 sequence (DNA): TGTGCCAGCAGTTTAATGAATCAAGGACTAGCGGACCCCAATGAGCAGTTCTTC. This codes for CASSLMNQGLADPNEQFF.

J is TRBJ1-1 and V is TRBV5-4, with 11 bases that match TRBD1. The V gene end was trimmed by 3 bases and the J gene end by 2 bases; junction bases not matched to a gene: 3. Germline CDR1 reads SGHNT; CDR2 reads YYREEE (reference sequence). CDR3 size: 15 residues. The CDR3 reads CASSWDRGRNTEAFF. The CDR3 DNA sequence: TGTGCCAGCAGCTGGGACAGGGGGAGAAACACTGAAGCTTTCTTT.

The V gene is TRBV4-1, the J gene TRBJ2-1; 9 nucleotides match TRBD2. Germline V gene data show CDR1 as MGHRA and CDR2 as YSYEKL. This CDR3 comprises 15 residues. V was clipped by 3 bases and J by 9 bases; unmatched bases: 9. In DNA form, the CDR3 reads TGCGCCAGCAGCCATAATAGCGGGAGAAATAGTGAGCAGTTCTTC. Its protein product is CASSHNSGRNSEQFF.

As for this clone: The identical CDR3 is also encoded by other nucleotide sequences in the sample. The V and J genes are TRBV19 and TRBJ2-7; 10 bases align to TRBD1. The CDR3 is 15 amino acids. Germline CDR1 is LNHDA and CDR2 is SQIVND (reference sequence). Germline trimming cut 2 bases from V and 2 bases from J; bases unmatched to any gene: 3. CDR3 nucleotide sequence: TGTGCCAGTAGTATAACCGGGACAGGGGCCTACGAGCAGTACTTC. Translation: CASSITGTGAYEQYF.

The chain is built from TRBV2 and TRBJ1-2; D is ambiguous. V lost 10 bases, J lost 3 bases, and 6 bases lay in between. The CDR3 is made up of 10 amino acids. Germline V gene lookup returns CDR1 SNHLY and CDR2 FYNNEI. The CDR3 protein is CATTDYGYTF. The CDR3 coding sequence is TGTGCCACAACAGACTATGGCTACACCTTC.

V usage is TRBV6-6 and J usage is TRBJ1-2; the match to TRBD1 covers 7 bases. The junction had 5 bases not matched to a gene; V was cut back by 0 bases and J by 4 bases. Germline CDR1 reads MNHNY; CDR2 reads SVGAGI (reference sequence). The CDR3 runs to 15 residues. DNA of the CDR3: TGTGCCAGCAGTTACTCGAGTAAGGGGGCCTATGGCTACACCTTC. Translation: CASSYSSKGAYGYTF.

V gene TRBV9 combines with J gene TRBJ2-2; 9 nucleotides align to TRBD2. The CDR3 has 14 residues. With V trimmed by 6 bases and J by 5 bases, 5 bases remained unmatched. Germline CDR1 SGDLS, CDR2 YYNGEE. The CDR3 nucleotides are TGTGCCAGCAACCCCACTAGCGGGACCGGGGAGCTGTTTTTT. It specifies CASNPTSGTGELFF.

V and J are TRBV14 and TRBJ1-1; a weak D match, TRBD1 (6 bases). V was trimmed by 4 bases and J by 1 base, leaving 7 bases between them. The germline V gene has CDR1 SGHDN and CDR2 FVKESK. The CDR3 extends over 13 amino acids. The CDR3 sequence: CASSPGQNTEAFF. For the CDR3, the DNA is TGTGCCAGCAGCCCGGGACAGAACACTGAAGCTTTCTTT.

The chain links TRBV19 to TRBJ2-7; D is possibly TRBD1 (5 bases). The V end lost 6 bases, the J end lost 6 bases, and 12 bases lay between the germline ends. The CDR3 consists of 12 residues. The germline V gene encodes CDR1 LNHDA and CDR2 SQIVND (reference sequence). The CDR3: CASRTDWGEQYF. DNA of the CDR3: TGTGCCAGTAGGACAGACTGGGGCGAGCAGTACTTC.

The V and J genes are TRBV2 and TRBJ2-3; D might be TRBD2 (6 bases). The CDR3 loop spans 15 amino acids. Germline CDR1 reads SNHLY; CDR2 reads FYNNEI. V was trimmed by 6 bases and J by 0 bases, leaving 13 bases between them. CDR3 bases: TGTGCCAGCAGCCTCGGGACTTCTAGCACAGATACGCAGTATTTT. It translates to CASSLGTSSTDTQYF.

V usage is TRBV4-1 and J usage is TRBJ2-7, with 8 bases matching TRBD2. Germline CDR1 reads MGHRA; CDR2 reads YSYEKL. The CDR3 sequence is 15 residues long. The junction had 3 bases not matched to a gene; V was cut back by 2 bases and J by 0 bases. The CDR3 DNA follows: TGCGCCAGCAGCCAAAAGGCGGGGGGCTCCTACGAGCAGTACTTC. Protein product: CASSQKAGGSYEQYF.

This chain uses TRBV7-6 with TRBJ2-1; D is undetermined. CDR1 and CDR2 (germline): SGHVS, FNYEAQ. Trimming cost V 5 bases and J 5 bases, with 7 bases left between them. The CDR3 spans 12 residues. CDR3 residues: CASSEDNNEQFF. CDR3 nucleotide sequence: TGTGCCAGCAGCGAAGACAACAATGAGCAGTTCTTC.

The CDR3 spells CASKGPYNEQFF. The DNA of the CDR3 is TGTGCCAGCAAGGGGCCCTACAATGAGCAGTTCTTC. This rearrangement joins TRBV6-5 to TRBJ2-1; a possible D gene is TRBD1 (5 bases). Germline lookup yields CDR1 MNHEY and CDR2 SVGAGI. Trimming stripped 7 bases from V and 2 bases from J, with 6 bases between. The CDR3 contains 12 residues.

This chain connects TRBV6-5 to TRBJ1-5; 9 bases agree with TRBD1. Per germline, CDR1 MNHEY and CDR2 SVGAGI. V trimming: 6 bases; J trimming: 7 bases; junction bases outside the gene matches: 10. The CDR3 spans 15 residues. The CDR3 bases are TGTGCCAGCAGCCCGGACAGGGGCTTAGGGCAGCCCCAGCATTTT. Its translation is CASSPDRGLGQPQHF.

The genes are TRBV1 and TRBJ2-7; TRBD1 was called by the table and not checked on the DNA. TRBV1 is marked as a pseudogene. The CDR3 totals 13 residues. CDR3 DNA sequence: TGCACCAGCAGCAGAGACATCGTCCCCGAGCAGTACTTC. Amino acid sequence: CTSSRDIVPEQYF.

This chain connects TRBV7-9 to TRBJ1-5; TRBD1 is a possible D gene (5 bases). CDR1 is SEHNR and CDR2 is FQNEAQ in the germline V gene (reference sequence). V was cut by 5 bases and J by 4 bases, with 15 bases left in between. The CDR3 runs 15 residues. The DNA for the CDR3 is TGTGCCAGCAGCACGGGGGTCGGGGGGAATCAGCCCCAGCATTTT. This codes for CASSTGVGGNQPQHF.

The V and J genes are TRBV20-1 and TRBJ2-7; D might be TRBD1 (6 bases). Germline CDR1 reads DFQATT; CDR2 reads SNEGSKA (reference sequence). The CDR3 is made up of 11 amino acids. The CDR3 DNA reads as TGCAGCGTCAGTAGGGGGATTGAGCAGTACTTC. Amino acid sequence: CSVSRGIEQYF.

The J gene is TRBJ1-5, the V gene TRBV19, with 11 bases aligning to TRBD1. Germline loops: CDR1 LNHDA, CDR2 SQIVND (reference sequence). CDR3 length: 16 residues. The ends lost 7 bases at V and 6 bases at J; junction bases unmatched: 11. CDR3 nucleotide sequence: TGTGCCAGTAACGGAGCGAGTGGGACAGGGGGTCAGCCCCAGCATTTT. It yields the protein CASNGASGTGGQPQHF. Complete variable domain (other parts from reference TRBV19 and TRBJ1-5): DGGITQSPKYLFRKEGQNVTLSCEQNLNHDAMYWYRQDPGQGLRLIYYSQIVNDFQKGDIAEGYSVSREKKESFPLTVTSAQKNPTAFYLCASNGASGTGGQPQHFGDGTRLSIL.

CDR3 bases: TGTGCCAGCAGGCTCCATCCCAGCGAAGGCACCGGGGAGCTGTTTTTT. Its translation is CASRLHPSEGTGELFF. The V call is TRBV27, the J call TRBJ2-2, with D unclear. This CDR3 region has 16 residues. V lost 6 bases and J 4 bases, leaving 18 bases between the germline ends. Germline-derived CDR1 and CDR2 are MNHEY and SMNVEV (reference sequence).

The chain recombines TRBV2 with TRBJ1-2; 7 nucleotides match TRBD1. The germline gives CDR1 SNHLY, CDR2 FYNNEI. The CDR3 length is 15 residues. Germline trimming cut 4 bases from V and 4 bases from J; bases unmatched to any gene: 9. The CDR3 loop is CASSAGTATSYGYTF. The CDR3, as DNA: TGTGCCAGCAGTGCCGGGACAGCAACGAGCTATGGCTACACCTTC.

This sequence joins TRBV12-5 and TRBJ2-1; maybe TRBD2 (5 bases). Trimming shortened V by 0 bases and J by 4 bases, and 16 bases separated the two germline ends. This CDR3 is built from 17 residues. The V gene's germline CDR1 is LGHNT and CDR2 FRNRAP. CDR3 region: CASGLVLVSGGYNEQFF. In nucleotides, the CDR3 is TGTGCTAGTGGTTTGGTACTTGTGAGCGGAGGATACAATGAGCAGTTCTTC.

The chain uses TRBV28 and TRBJ2-7; 10 positions agree with TRBD1. V lost 6 bases, J lost 7 bases, and 9 bases stayed unmatched. The CDR3 contains 14 residues. CDR1 MDHEN and CDR2 SYDVKM come from the germline V gene. The CDR3 sequence is CASSLDRGIWEQYF. The CDR3 coding sequence is TGTGCCAGCAGCCTGGACAGGGGGATATGGGAGCAGTACTTC.